The 18 T cell receptor beta chains in this list originate from one sample, sequenced in a study of shared clonotypes between healthy human individuals (dated by TCRdb to 2020 to 2021). The library came from the immunoSEQ multiplex PCR assay. TCRdb stores this immuneACCESS table with in-frame sequences only. Part of the clones is absent; in the studies checked, under half of the shortfall reflects unresolved V genes, and no reason is known for the rest. The sample data list a few hundred thousand clones, and more than 75% of these were observed just once. Around 15% of the sample comes from the top ten. Sequenced input: memory CD8+ T cells sorted from blood. The sample's cell subset or site label, in plain terms: CD45RO+ cells pooled with CCR7-negative TemRA cells. All receptors derive from a man younger than 35 in good health.

The CDR3 DNA follows: TGTGCCAGCAGTGAATATGGGGCTGGCAATCAGCCCCAGCATTTT. Amino acids: CASSEYGAGNQPQHF. The V gene is TRBV2, the J gene TRBJ1-5, with D perhaps matching TRBD1 (5 bases). In germline, CDR1 is SNHLY, CDR2 FYNNEI. The CDR3 totals 15 residues. Trimming removed 2 bases at V and 2 bases at J, with 10 bases between.

This clone was recorded many times. The rearrangement joins TRBV7-6 to TRBJ2-5; 12 bases align to TRBD2. Unmatched junction bases numbered 6, after V lost 5 bases and J lost 5 bases. The CDR3 has 15 amino acids. Germline-derived CDR1 and CDR2 are SGHVS and FNYEAQ. The CDR3 spells CASSRTSGAKETQYF. DNA of the CDR3: TGTGCCAGCAGCAGGACTAGCGGGGCCAAGGAGACCCAGTACTTC.

CDR3 bases: TGTGCCACCAGCAGCCCCCGGGACAGGGGTAATACCGGGGAGCTGTTTTTT. It yields the protein CATSSPRDRGNTGELFF. The genes are TRBV15 and TRBJ2-2; TRBD1 matches at 10 bases. The trim removed 3 bases at V and 5 bases at J, leaving 9 bases unmatched. CDR1 is LNHNV and CDR2 is YYDKDF in the germline V gene (reference sequence). This CDR3 has 17 amino acids.

V is TRBV5-4 and J is TRBJ2-7; the D gene is possibly TRBD1 (6 bases). CDR1 and CDR2 from the germline V gene are SGHNT and YYREEE (reference sequence). Trimming took 3 bases from V and 4 from J, leaving 8 bases between them. This CDR3 is 12 amino acids long. CDR3 residues: CASSSDRYEQYF. CDR3 DNA: TGTGCCAGCAGCTCCGACAGGTACGAGCAGTACTTC.

This chain joins TRBV7-8 and TRBJ1-5, with D hard to call. Germline V CDR1 and CDR2: SGHVS, FQNEAQ. Trimming left V 1 base short and J 0 bases short, with 16 bases between. The CDR3 is 18 amino acids. CDR3 DNA: TGTGCCAGCAGCTTAGTTCCCGTGGCCGGCAATAGCAATCAGCCCCAGCATTTT. Its translation: CASSLVPVAGNSNQPQHF.

This chain connects TRBV29-1 to TRBJ1-5; 9 bases are a match to TRBD1. This CDR3 has 14 amino acids. V was clipped by 5 bases and J by 6 bases; unmatched bases: 8. Germline lookup yields CDR1 SQVTM and CDR2 ANQGSEA. For the CDR3, the DNA is TGCAGCGTTTCCGAACAGGGGGCATCTCAGCCCCAGCATTTT. It is translated as CSVSEQGASQPQHF. The full variable domain, its missing parts supplied by reference TRBV29-1 and TRBJ1-5, is SAVISQKPSRDICQRGTSLTIQCQVDSQVTMMFWYRQQPGQSLTLIATANQGSEATYESGFVIDKFPISRPNLTFSTLTVSNMSPEDSSIYLCSVSEQGASQPQHFGDGTRLSIL.

The CDR3: CASRVGTGAPSYNEQFF. Here the CDR3 DNA reads TGTGCCAGCAGGGTAGGGACAGGGGCCCCCTCCTACAATGAGCAGTTCTTC. The chain couples TRBV2 to TRBJ2-1, with 10 bases that match TRBD1. Germline V gene lookup returns CDR1 SNHLY and CDR2 FYNNEI. The CDR3 covers 17 residues. J gave up 0 bases and V 6 bases, and 8 bases lay outside the gene matches.

The chain couples TRBV21-1 to TRBJ2-3; the table's D gene call, TRBD2, was not cross checked with the DNA. TRBV21-1 constitutes a pseudogene. The CDR3 loop spans 16 amino acids. The CDR3 spells CASSKGVAPLTDTQYF. CDR3 sequence (DNA): TGTGCCAGCAGCAAAGGAGTTGCACCCTTGACAGATACGCAGTATTTT.

The chain recombines TRBV4-1 with TRBJ2-2; no firm D call. The CDR3 runs 11 residues. Trimming cost V 8 bases and J 7 bases, with 8 bases left between them. Germline V gene lookup returns CDR1 MGHRA and CDR2 YSYEKL. In DNA, the CDR3 is TGCGCCAGCGGTGAGGTCGGGGAGCTGTTTTTT. This codes for CASGEVGELFF.

Remarks on this clone: A junction boundary mismatches the germline segment, possibly from a read error. The genes are TRBV11-2 and TRBJ2-7, with D hard to call. Per the germline V gene, CDR1 is SGHAT and CDR2 is FQNNGV. This CDR3 spans 14 amino acids. CDR3 sequence reads: CASSLDPSSCEQYF. The CDR3 bases are TGTGCCAGCAGCTTAGACCCGAGCTCCTGCGAGCAGTACTTC.

This chain connects TRBV5-4 to TRBJ2-1; 11 nucleotides align to TRBD2. The CDR3 is 18 amino acids. With V trimmed by 9 bases and J by 0 bases, 14 bases remained unmatched. Germline CDR1 and CDR2: SGHNT and YYREEE (reference sequence). In DNA, the CDR3 is TGTGCCAACGAGACCCCGGGACTAGCGGCCAGCTCCTACAATGAGCAGTTCTTC. Translated: CANETPGLAASSYNEQFF.

This clone was counted ten times or more. The chain has TRBV6-5 and TRBJ1-2; D not certain. The CDR3 has 14 residues. Trimming took 5 bases from V and 8 from J, leaving 18 bases between them. The germline gives CDR1 MNHEY, CDR2 SVGAGI. The CDR3 region has the DNA TGTGCCAGCAGTACCCTTGGCGGTTATGACGGCTACACCTTC. This gives the protein CASSTLGGYDGYTF.

The CDR3 sequence: CASSLAPTPSYEQYF. Here the CDR3 DNA reads TGTGCCAGCAGCTTGGCCCCGACACCATCCTACGAGCAGTACTTC. This chain connects TRBV5-4 to TRBJ2-7; D unresolved. The CDR3 contains 15 residues. Trimming took off 0 bases at V and 1 base at J, with 11 bases between the two ends. Germline loops: CDR1 SGHNT, CDR2 YYREEE (reference sequence). Full variable domain (outside the CDR3, taken from reference TRBV5-4 and TRBJ2-7): ETGVTQSPTHLIKTRGQQVTLRCSSQSGHNTVSWYQQALGQGPQFIFQYYREEENGRGNFPPRFSGLQFPNYSSELNVNALELDDSALYLCASSLAPTPSYEQYFGPGTRLTVT.

The V call is TRBV25-1, the J call TRBJ2-1; 8 bases are shared with TRBD2. CDR1 is MGHDK, CDR2 SYGVNS, per germline. V lost 2 bases, J lost 6 bases, and 3 bases stayed unmatched. CDR3 size: 14 residues. CDR3 loop: CASSETGLANEQFF. Here the CDR3 DNA reads TGTGCCAGCAGTGAAACCGGACTAGCCAATGAGCAGTTCTTC. Complete variable domain (other parts from reference TRBV25-1 and TRBJ2-1): EADIYQTPRYLVIGTGKKITLECSQTMGHDKMYWYQQDPGMELHLIHYSYGVNSTEKGDLSSESTVSRIRTEHFPLTLESARPSHTSQYLCASSETGLANEQFFGPGTRLTVL.

V and J are TRBV11-2 and TRBJ2-1, with D perhaps matching TRBD1 or TRBD2 (5 bases each). Trimming stripped 0 bases from V and 5 bases from J, with 14 bases between. The CDR3 sequence is 16 residues long. The germline CDR1 and CDR2 sequences are SGHAT and FQNNGV. As DNA, the CDR3 is TGTGCCAGCAGCTTAGACTACGGGGCGGTGAACAATGAGCAGTTCTTC. This translates into CASSLDYGAVNNEQFF.

The V call is TRBV11-2, the J call TRBJ2-7; 9 nucleotides align to TRBD1. In germline, CDR1 is SGHAT, CDR2 FQNNGV. CDR3 length equals 17 residues. V shed 5 bases and J 5 bases; nucleotides not matched to a gene: 16. In DNA, the CDR3 is TGTGCCAGCAGCCTTATCCGACCGGGACAGGGAGGTCACGAGCAGTACTTC. It translates to CASSLIRPGQGGHEQYF. Variable domain in full (rest from reference TRBV11-2 and TRBJ2-7): EAGVAQSPRYKIIEKRQSVAFWCNPISGHATLYWYQQILGQGPKLLIQFQNNGVVDDSQLPKDRFSAERLKGVDSTLKIQPAKLEDSAVYLCASSLIRPGQGGHEQYFGPGTRLTVT.

The count of this clone is one. V and J are TRBV28 and TRBJ2-1; TRBD2 matches 14 bases. The V segment lost 4 bases and the J segment 9 bases; nucleotides outside the gene matches: 5. Germline CDR1 and CDR2: MDHEN and SYDVKM. This CDR3 contains 15 residues. The CDR3 coding sequence is TGTGCCAGCAGTTCACCGGGACTAGCGGGAGTTGAGCAGTTCTTC. Amino acids: CASSSPGLAGVEQFF.

V is TRBV11-2 and J is TRBJ2-7, with 12 bases fitting TRBD1. J lost 4 bases, V lost 4 bases, and 2 bases had no gene match. The germline V gene encodes CDR1 SGHAT and CDR2 FQNNGV. CDR3 length: 14 residues. CDR3 sequence: CASSSGQGAYEQYF. The CDR3 DNA follows: TGTGCCAGCAGCTCGGGACAGGGGGCATACGAGCAGTACTTC.